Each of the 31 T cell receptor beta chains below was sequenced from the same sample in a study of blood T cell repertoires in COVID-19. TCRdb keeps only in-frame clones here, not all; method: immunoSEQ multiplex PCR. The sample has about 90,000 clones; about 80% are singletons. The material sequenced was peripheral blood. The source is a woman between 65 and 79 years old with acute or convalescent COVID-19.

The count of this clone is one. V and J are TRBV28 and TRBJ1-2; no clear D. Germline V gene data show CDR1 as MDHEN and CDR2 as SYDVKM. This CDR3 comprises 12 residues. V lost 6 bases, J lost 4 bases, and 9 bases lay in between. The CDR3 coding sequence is TGTGCCAGCAGCAGACTGGGCTATGGCTACACCTTC. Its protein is CASSRLGYGYTF.

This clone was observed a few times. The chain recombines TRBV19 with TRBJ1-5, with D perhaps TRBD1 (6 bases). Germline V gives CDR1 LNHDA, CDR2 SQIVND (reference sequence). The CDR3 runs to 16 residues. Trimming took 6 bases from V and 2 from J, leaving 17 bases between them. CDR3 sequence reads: CASSKPTGPRNQPQHF. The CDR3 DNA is TGTGCCAGTAGCAAGCCGACAGGTCCACGCAATCAGCCCCAGCATTTT.

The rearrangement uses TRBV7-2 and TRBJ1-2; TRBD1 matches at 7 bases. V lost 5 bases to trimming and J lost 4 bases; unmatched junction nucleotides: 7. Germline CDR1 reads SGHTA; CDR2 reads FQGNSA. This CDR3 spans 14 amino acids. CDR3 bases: TGTGCCAGCAGCCGGGACAGCTCTATCTATGGCTACACCTTC. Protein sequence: CASSRDSSIYGYTF.

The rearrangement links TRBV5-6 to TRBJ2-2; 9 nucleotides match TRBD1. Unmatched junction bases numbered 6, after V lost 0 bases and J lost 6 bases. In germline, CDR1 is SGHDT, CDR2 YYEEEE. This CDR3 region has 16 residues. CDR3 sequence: CASSLVIGTGPGELFF. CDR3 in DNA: TGTGCCAGCAGCTTGGTTATCGGGACAGGGCCCGGGGAGCTGTTTTTT.

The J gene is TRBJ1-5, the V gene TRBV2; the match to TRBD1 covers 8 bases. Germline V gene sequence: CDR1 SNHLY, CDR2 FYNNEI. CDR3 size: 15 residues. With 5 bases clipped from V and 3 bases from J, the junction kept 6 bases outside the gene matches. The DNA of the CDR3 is TGTGCCAGCAGTATCGACAGGGGAAACAATCAGCCCCAGCATTTT. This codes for CASSIDRGNNQPQHF. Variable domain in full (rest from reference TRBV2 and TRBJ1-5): EPEVTQTPSHQVTQMGQEVILRCVPISNHLYFYWYRQILGQKVEFLVSFYNNEISEKSEIFDDQFSVERPDGSNFTLKIRSTKLEDSAMYFCASSIDRGNNQPQHFGDGTRLSIL.

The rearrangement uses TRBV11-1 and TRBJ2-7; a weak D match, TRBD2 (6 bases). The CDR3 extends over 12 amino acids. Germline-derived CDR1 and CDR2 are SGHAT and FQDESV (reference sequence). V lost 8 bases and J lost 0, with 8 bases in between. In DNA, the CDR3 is TGTGCCAGCGGGGGGTTCTCCTACGAGCAGTACTTC. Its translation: CASGGFSYEQYF.

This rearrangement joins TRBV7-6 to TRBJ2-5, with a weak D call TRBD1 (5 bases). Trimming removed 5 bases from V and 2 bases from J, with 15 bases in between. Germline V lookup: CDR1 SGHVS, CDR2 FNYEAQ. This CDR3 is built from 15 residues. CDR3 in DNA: TGTGCCAGCAGCGCTACTCCGACAGCTCAAGAGACCCAGTACTTC. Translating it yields CASSATPTAQETQYF.

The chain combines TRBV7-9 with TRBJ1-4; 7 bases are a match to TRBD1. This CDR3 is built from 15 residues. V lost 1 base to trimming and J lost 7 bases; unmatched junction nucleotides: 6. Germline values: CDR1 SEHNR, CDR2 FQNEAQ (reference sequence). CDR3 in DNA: TGTGCCAGCAGCTTAGGTACAGGGGAAGGTGAAAAACTGTTTTTT. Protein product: CASSLGTGEGEKLFF.

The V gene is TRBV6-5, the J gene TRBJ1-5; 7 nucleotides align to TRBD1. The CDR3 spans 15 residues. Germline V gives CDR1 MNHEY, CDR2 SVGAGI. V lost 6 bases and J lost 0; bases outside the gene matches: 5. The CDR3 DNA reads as TGTGCCAGCAGGCCGGGACAGTATAGCAATCAGCCCCAGCATTTT. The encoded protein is CASRPGQYSNQPQHF.

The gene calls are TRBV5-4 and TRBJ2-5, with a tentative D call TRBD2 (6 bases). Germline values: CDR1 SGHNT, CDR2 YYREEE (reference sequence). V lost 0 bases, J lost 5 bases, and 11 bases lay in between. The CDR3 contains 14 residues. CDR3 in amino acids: CASSLELAGETQYF. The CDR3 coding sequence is TGTGCCAGCAGCTTGGAACTAGCAGGGGAGACCCAGTACTTC. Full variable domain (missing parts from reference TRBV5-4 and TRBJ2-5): ETGVTQSPTHLIKTRGQQVTLRCSSQSGHNTVSWYQQALGQGPQFIFQYYREEENGRGNFPPRFSGLQFPNYSSELNVNALELDDSALYLCASSLELAGETQYFGPGTRLLVL.

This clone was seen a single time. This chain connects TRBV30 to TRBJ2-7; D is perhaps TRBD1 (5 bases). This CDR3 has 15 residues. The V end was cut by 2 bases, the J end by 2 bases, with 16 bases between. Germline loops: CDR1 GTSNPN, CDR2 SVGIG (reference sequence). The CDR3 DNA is TGTGCCTGGAGTCCAGACATACAGGCAACCTACGAGCAGTACTTC. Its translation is CAWSPDIQATYEQYF. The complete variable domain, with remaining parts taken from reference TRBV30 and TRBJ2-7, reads SQTIHQWPATLVQPVGSPLSLECTVEGTSNPNLYWYRQAAGRGLQLLFYSVGIGQISSEVPQNLSASRPQDRQFILSSKKLLLSDSGFYLCAWSPDIQATYEQYFGPGTRLTVT.

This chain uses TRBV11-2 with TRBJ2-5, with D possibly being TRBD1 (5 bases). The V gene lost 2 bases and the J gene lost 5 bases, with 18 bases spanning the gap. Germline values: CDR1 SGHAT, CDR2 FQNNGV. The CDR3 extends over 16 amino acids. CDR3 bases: TGTGCCAGCAGCTTAATTCCCCAGGGCCCCTCTGAGACCCAGTACTTC. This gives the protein CASSLIPQGPSETQYF.

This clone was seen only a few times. The CDR3: CASSVANNGDYLNSYEQYF. The CDR3, as DNA: TGTGCCAGCAGCGTAGCGAATAATGGGGACTATCTCAACTCCTACGAGCAGTACTTC. The chain links TRBV9 to TRBJ2-7; the match to TRBD2 covers 7 bases. The CDR3 contains 19 residues. V was pared by 0 bases and J by 0 bases, with 15 bases of the junction left unmatched. Germline assignment: CDR1 SGDLS and CDR2 YYNGEE.

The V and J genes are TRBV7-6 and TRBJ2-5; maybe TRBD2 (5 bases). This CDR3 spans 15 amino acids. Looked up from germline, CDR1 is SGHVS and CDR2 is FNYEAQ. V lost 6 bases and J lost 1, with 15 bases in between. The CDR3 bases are TGTGCCAGCAGTTCCAGCGGAGCCGCCCAAGAGACCCAGTACTTC. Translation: CASSSSGAAQETQYF. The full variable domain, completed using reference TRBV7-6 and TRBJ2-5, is GAGVSQSPRYKVTKRGQDVALRCDPISGHVSLYWYRQALGQGPEFLTYFNYEAQQDKSGLPNDRFSAERPEGSISTLTIQRTEQRDSAMYRCASSSSGAAQETQYFGPGTRLLVL.

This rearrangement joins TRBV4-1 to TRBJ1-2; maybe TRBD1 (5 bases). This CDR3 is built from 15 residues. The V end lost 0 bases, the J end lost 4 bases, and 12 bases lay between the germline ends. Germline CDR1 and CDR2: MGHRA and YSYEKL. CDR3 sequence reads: CASSQEAGFAYGYTF. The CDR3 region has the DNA TGCGCCAGCAGCCAAGAGGCAGGGTTTGCCTATGGCTACACCTTC.

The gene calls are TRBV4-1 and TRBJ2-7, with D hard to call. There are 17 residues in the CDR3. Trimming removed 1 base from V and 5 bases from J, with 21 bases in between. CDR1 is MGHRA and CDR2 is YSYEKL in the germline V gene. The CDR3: CASSQVPDIVVPHEQYF. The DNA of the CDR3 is TGCGCCAGCAGCCAAGTTCCCGACATCGTTGTCCCCCACGAGCAGTACTTC.

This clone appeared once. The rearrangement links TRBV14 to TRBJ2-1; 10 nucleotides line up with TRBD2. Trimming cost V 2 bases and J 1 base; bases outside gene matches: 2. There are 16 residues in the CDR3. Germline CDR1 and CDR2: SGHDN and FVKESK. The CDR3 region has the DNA TGTGCCAGCAGCCAATTTAGCGGGAGGTCCTACAATGAGCAGTTCTTC. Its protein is CASSQFSGRSYNEQFF.

CDR3 residues: CASSRTSGAGTQYF. CDR3 coding DNA: TGCGCCAGCAGCCGGACTAGCGGGGCGGGGACCCAGTACTTC. The chain employs TRBV5-1 and TRBJ2-5; 12 nucleotides line up with TRBD2. The V and J ends lost 4 bases and 7 bases, in that order; junction bases with no gene match: 5. This CDR3 region has 14 residues. CDR1 and CDR2 (germline): SGHRS, YFSETQ.

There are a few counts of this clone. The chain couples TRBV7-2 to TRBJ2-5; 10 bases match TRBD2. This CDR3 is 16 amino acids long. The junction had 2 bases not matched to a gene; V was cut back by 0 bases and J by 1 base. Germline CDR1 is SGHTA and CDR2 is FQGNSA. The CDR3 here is CASSLAASGGQETQYF. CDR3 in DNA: TGTGCCAGCAGCTTAGCGGCTAGCGGGGGCCAAGAGACCCAGTACTTC. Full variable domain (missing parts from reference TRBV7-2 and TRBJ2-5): GAGVSQSPSNKVTEKGKDVELRCDPISGHTALYWYRQSLGQGLEFLIYFQGNSAPDKSGLPSDRFSAERTGGSVSTLTIQRTQQEDSAVYLCASSLAASGGQETQYFGPGTRLLVL.

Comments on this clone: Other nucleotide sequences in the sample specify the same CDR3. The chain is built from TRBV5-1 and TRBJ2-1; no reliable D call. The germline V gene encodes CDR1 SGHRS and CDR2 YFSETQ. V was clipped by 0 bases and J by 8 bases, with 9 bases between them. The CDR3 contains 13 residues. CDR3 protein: CASSLGATDEQFF. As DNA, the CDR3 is TGCGCCAGCAGCTTGGGGGCTACCGATGAGCAGTTCTTC. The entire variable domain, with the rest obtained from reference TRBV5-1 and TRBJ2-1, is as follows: KAGVTQTPRYLIKTRGQQVTLSCSPISGHRSVSWYQQTPGQGLQFLFEYFSETQRNKGNFPGRFSGRQFSNSRSEMNVSTLELGDSALYLCASSLGATDEQFFGPGTRLTVL.

This CDR3 is CASSLDRRGYTF. The CDR3 region has the DNA TGTGCCAGCAGCTTGGACAGAAGAGGCTACACCTTC. V gene TRBV5-4 combines with J gene TRBJ1-2, with D uncertain. This CDR3 is 12 amino acids long. Germline V CDR1 and CDR2: SGHNT, YYREEE (reference sequence). Trimming cost V 0 bases and J 8 bases, with 8 bases left between them.

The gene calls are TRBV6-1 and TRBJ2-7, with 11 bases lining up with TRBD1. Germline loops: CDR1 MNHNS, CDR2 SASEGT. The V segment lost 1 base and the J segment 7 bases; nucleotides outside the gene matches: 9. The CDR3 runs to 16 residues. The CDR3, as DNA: TGTGCCAGCAGTGAAGTTTTAGGGACAGGGGGTAGGGAGCAGTACTTC. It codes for CASSEVLGTGGREQYF.

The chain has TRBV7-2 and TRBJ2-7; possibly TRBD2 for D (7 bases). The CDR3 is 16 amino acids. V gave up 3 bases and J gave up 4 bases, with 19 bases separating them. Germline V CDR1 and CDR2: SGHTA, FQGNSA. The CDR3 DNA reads TGTGCCAGCAGCTTGGGGTTAGGGGGGGTGATATACGAGCAGTACTTC. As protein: CASSLGLGGVIYEQYF.

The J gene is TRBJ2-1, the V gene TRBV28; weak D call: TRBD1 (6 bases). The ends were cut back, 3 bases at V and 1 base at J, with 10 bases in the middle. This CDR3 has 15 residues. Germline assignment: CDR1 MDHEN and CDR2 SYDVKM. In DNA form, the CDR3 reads TGTGCCAGCAGTTTCAGGGGATTGTCCTACAATGAGCAGTTCTTC. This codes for CASSFRGLSYNEQFF.

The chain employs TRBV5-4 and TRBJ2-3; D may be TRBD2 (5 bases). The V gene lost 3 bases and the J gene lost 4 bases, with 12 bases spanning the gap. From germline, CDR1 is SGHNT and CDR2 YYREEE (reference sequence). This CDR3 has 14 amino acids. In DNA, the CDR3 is TGTGCCAGCAGCTCCCGGACGGGGTCAGATACGCAGTATTTT. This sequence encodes CASSSRTGSDTQYF.

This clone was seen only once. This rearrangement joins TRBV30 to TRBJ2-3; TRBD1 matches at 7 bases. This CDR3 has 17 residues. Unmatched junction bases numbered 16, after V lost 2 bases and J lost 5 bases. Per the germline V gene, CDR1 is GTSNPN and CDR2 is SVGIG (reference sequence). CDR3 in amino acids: CAWSPQGGRGRRDTQYF. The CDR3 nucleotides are TGTGCCTGGAGTCCTCAAGGGGGCAGGGGACGCAGAGATACGCAGTATTTT.

DNA of the CDR3: TGTGCCAGTATCAAAGGACAGGGGGCCGGGGAGCTGTTTTTT. It codes for CASIKGQGAGELFF. J is TRBJ2-2 and V is TRBV19, with TRBD1 matching 10 bases. The CDR3 is 14 residues long. Germline lookup yields CDR1 LNHDA and CDR2 SQIVND (reference sequence). The junction had 5 bases not matched to a gene; V was cut back by 7 bases and J by 6 bases.

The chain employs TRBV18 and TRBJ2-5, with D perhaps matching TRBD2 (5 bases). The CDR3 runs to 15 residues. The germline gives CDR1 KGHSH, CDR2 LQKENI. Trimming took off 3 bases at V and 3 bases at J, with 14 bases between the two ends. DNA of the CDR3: TGTGCCAGCTCACCGCTAGGAGTAGCGAAAGAGACCCAGTACTTC. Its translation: CASSPLGVAKETQYF. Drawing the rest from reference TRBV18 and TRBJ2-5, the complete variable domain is NAGVMQNPRHLVRRRGQEARLRCSPMKGHSHVYWYRQLPEEGLKFMVYLQKENIIDESGMPKERFSAEFPKEGPSILRIQQVVRGDSAAYFCASSPLGVAKETQYFGPGTRLLVL.

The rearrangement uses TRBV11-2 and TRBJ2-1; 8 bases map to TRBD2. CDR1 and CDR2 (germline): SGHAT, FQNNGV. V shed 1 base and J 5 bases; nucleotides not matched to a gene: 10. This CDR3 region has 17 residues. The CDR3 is CASSLGRLREAHNEQFF. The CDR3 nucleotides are TGTGCCAGCAGCTTAGGACGTTTGCGGGAGGCTCACAATGAGCAGTTCTTC.

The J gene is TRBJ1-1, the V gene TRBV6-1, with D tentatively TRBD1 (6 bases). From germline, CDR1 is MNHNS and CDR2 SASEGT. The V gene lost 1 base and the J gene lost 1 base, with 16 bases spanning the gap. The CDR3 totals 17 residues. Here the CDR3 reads CASSEEIPGQRNTEAFF. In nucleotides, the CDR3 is TGTGCCAGCAGTGAAGAGATACCGGGACAACGGAACACTGAAGCTTTCTTT.

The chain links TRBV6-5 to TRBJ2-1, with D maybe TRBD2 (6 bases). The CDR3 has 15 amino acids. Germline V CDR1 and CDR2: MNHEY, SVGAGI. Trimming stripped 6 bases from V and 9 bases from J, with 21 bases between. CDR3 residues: CASRREEGGMTEQFF. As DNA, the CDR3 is TGTGCCAGCAGGAGGGAGGAGGGAGGTATGACTGAGCAGTTCTTC.